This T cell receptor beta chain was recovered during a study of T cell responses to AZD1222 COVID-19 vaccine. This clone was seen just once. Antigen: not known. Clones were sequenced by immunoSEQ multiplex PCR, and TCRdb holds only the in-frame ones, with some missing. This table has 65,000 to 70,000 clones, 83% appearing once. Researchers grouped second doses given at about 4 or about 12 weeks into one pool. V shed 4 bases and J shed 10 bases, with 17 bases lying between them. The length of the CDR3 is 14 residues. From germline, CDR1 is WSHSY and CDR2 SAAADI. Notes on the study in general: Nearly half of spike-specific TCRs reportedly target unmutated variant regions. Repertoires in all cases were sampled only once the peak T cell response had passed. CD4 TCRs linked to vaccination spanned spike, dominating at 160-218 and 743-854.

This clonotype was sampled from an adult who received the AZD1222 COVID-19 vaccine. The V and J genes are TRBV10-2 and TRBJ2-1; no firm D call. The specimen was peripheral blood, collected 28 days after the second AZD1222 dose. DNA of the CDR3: TGCGCCAGCAGTGGGGTCACAGTAGTGTGGGAGCAGTTCTTC. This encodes CASSGVTVVWEQFF.